Reported below is one T cell receptor (beta chain). Per the original methods: Reference gene primer amplification in the assay estimated nucleated cell counts. Libraries were prepared by immunoSEQ multiplex PCR; TCRdb keeps only in-frame clonotypes and omits some of them. V, J and clone size are taken as reported in that table, and D and trimming were inferred from the DNA itself. In the table there are around 70,000 clones, more than 75% of which are singletons. This record belongs to a study of blood T cell repertoires in COVID-19. Study background: COVID-19 samples from acute and convalescent phases originated in the United States, Italy and Spain.

Germline CDR1 reads MNHEY; CDR2 reads SVGAGI. Trimming cost V 7 bases and J 4 bases; bases outside gene matches: 6. This CDR3 has 14 amino acids. This rearrangement joins TRBV6-5 to TRBJ1-4, with 7 bases fitting TRBD1. This clonotype was sampled from a man in his fifties or sixties with acute or convalescent COVID-19. The sample consisted of peripheral blood. The CDR3 DNA reads as TGTGCCAGCAACCCACAGGGGAATAATGAAAAACTGTTTTTT. Its protein is CASNPQGNNEKLFF.